The sample holds one count of the clone carrying this T cell receptor (beta chain). These data originate in a study of PD-1 and CTLA-4 blockade in melanoma. This CDR3 has 14 amino acids. Germline V CDR1 and CDR2: KGHDR, SFDVKD. V shed 4 bases, J shed 13 bases, and the junction held 10 bases outside the gene matches. Produced via immunoSEQ multiplex PCR; TCRdb's table is partial and in-frame only. The sample lists around 31,000 clones, around 90% seen once, with roughly 8.6% in the top ten. The chain links TRBV24-1 to TRBJ2-1; 9 bases agree with TRBD1. The TCR comes from a human donor with melanoma. The specimen was CD8+ T cells from peripheral blood, collected from a patient given anti-PD-1 treatment. The CDR3 sequence: CATSEGQGLNGQFF. The CDR3 nucleotides are TGTGCCACCAGTGAGGGACAGGGTCTGAATGGCCAGTTCTTC.